This T cell receptor (beta chain) was obtained from a study of neurological immune-mediated disorders. Each CDR3 protein gets one entry after TCRdb re-called the 5' RACE reads with MiXCR. The repertoire holds 50,000 or so distinct CDR3 sequences, about an eighth seen once, with approximately 1.8% in the top ten. Many counts were recorded for this clonotype. This CDR3 is built from 15 residues. With 5 bases removed from V and 3 bases from J, the gap between germline ends came to 19 bases. CDR1 is DFQATT and CDR2 is SNEGSKA in the germline V gene (reference sequence). The unsorted libraries originated from 2 million PBMCs that had been stored at -80 C.

The sample was PBMCs. V gene TRBV20-1 combines with J gene TRBJ2-5, with a weak D call TRBD2 (5 bases). The sequence came from a man between 60 and 70 years old in good health. CDR3 bases: TGCAGTGCTGGGAGCTTAGCTGGGCCCAAAGAGACCCAGTACTTC. This encodes CSAGSLAGPKETQYF.